This T cell receptor beta chain was captured in a study of cytomegalovirus exposure and HLA in healthy donors. Primers included in the PCR were 60 Vbeta and 13 Jbeta primers. Using immunoSEQ multiplex PCR, the repertoire was profiled, and TCRdb retains in-frame clones only, with some absent. The table lists about 160,000 clones, roughly 84% of them singletons. The germline V gene encodes CDR1 SGHTA and CDR2 FQGNSA. This CDR3 has 16 amino acids. The V gene lost 1 base and the J gene lost 1 base, with 13 bases spanning the gap. The sequencing sample was made of PBMCs. The chain carries TRBV7-2 and TRBJ1-1; no reliable D call. The clonotype originates from a male donor in good health and CMV-seronegative. The CDR3 reads CASSLDWAAQNTEAFF. The CDR3 bases are TGTGCCAGCAGCTTAGATTGGGCAGCTCAGAACACTGAAGCTTTCTTT.